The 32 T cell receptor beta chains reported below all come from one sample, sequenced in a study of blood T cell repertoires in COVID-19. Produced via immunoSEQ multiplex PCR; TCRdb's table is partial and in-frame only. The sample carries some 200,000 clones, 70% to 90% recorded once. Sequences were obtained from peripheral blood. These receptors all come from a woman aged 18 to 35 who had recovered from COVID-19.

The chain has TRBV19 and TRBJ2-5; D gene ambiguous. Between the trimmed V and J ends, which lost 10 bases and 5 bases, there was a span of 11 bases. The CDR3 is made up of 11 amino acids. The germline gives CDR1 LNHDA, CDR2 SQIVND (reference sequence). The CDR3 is CATTSQETQYF. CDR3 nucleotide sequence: TGTGCCACCACCTCGCAGGAGACCCAGTACTTC.

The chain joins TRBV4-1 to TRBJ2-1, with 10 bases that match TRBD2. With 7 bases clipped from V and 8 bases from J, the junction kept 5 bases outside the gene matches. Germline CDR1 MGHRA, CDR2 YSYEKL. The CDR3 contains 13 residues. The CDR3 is CASMSGRADEQFF. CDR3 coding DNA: TGCGCCAGCATGAGCGGGAGGGCCGATGAGCAGTTCTTC.

CDR3 nucleotides: TGTGCCAGCAGGCGGGACGCGGGCTACGAGCAGTACTTC. Amino acids: CASRRDAGYEQYF. The chain couples TRBV25-1 to TRBJ2-7; D is perhaps TRBD2 (6 bases). The V gene lost 6 bases and the J gene lost 3 bases, with 12 bases spanning the gap. Germline CDR1 is MGHDK and CDR2 is SYGVNS. The CDR3 is 13 residues long.

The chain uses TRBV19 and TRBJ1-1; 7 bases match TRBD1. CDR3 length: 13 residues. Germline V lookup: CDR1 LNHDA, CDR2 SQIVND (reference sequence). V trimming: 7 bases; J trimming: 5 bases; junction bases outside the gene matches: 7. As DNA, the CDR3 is TGTGCCAGTATGTCCAAGGGGGCGACTGAAGCTTTCTTT. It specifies CASMSKGATEAFF.

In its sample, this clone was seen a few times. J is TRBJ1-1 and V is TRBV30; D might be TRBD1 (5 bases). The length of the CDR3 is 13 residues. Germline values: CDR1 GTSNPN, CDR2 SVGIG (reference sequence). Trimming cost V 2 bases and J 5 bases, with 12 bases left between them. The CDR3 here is CAWSLGGDTEAFF. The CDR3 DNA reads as TGTGCCTGGAGTCTGGGAGGGGATACTGAAGCTTTCTTT. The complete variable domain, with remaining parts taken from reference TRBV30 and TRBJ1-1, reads SQTIHQWPATLVQPVGSPLSLECTVEGTSNPNLYWYRQAAGRGLQLLFYSVGIGQISSEVPQNLSASRPQDRQFILSSKKLLLSDSGFYLCAWSLGGDTEAFFGQGTRLTVV.

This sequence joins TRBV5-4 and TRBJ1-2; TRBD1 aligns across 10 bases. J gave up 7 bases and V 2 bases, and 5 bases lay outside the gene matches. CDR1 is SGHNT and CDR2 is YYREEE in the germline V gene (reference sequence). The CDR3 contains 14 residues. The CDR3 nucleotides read TGTGCCAGCAGCTTTTTTTGGGACAGGGGTGGCTACACCTTC. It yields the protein CASSFFWDRGGYTF.

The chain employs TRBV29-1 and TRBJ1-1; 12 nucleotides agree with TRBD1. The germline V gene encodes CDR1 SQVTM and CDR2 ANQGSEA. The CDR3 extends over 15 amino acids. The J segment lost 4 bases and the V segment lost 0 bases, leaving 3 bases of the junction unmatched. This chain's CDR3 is CSVEEGDRGPTEAFF. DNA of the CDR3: TGCAGCGTTGAAGAAGGGGACAGGGGGCCCACTGAAGCTTTCTTT.

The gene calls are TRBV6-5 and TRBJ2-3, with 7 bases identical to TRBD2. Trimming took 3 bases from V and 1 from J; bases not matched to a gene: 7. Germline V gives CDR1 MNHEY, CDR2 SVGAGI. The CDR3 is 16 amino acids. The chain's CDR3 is CASSYRAGVGTDTQYF. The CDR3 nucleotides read TGTGCCAGCAGTTATCGTGCGGGAGTCGGCACAGATACGCAGTATTTT.

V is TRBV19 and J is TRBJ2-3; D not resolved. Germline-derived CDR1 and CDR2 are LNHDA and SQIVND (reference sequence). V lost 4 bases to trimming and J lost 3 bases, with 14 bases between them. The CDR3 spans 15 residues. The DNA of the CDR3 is TGTGCCAGTAGTAGGGTCACCACGAGGACAGATACGCAGTATTTT. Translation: CASSRVTTRTDTQYF.

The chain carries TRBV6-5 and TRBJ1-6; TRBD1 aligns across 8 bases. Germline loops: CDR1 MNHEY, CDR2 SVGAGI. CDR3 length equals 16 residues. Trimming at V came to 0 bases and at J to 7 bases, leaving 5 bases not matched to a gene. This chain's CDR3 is CASSYSGQAMNSPLHF. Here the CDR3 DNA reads TGTGCCAGCAGTTACTCGGGACAGGCGATGAATTCACCCCTCCACTTT.

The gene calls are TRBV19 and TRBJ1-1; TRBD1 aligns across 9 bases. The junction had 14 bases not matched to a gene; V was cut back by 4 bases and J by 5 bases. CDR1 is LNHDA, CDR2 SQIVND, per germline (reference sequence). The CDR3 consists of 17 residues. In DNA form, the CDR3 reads TGTGCCAGTAGTAATAGGGCCCGGGACAGGGTTGGGACTGAAGCTTTCTTT. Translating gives CASSNRARDRVGTEAFF.

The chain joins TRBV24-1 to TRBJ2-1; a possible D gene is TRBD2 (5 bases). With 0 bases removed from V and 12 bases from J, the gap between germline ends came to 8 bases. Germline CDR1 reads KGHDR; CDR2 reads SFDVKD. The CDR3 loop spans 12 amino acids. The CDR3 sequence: CATSDLLARQFF. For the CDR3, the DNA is TGTGCCACCAGTGATTTGCTAGCTCGGCAGTTCTTC.

The CDR3 DNA is TGTGCCTGGTGCACAGGGAAGGCGAACACTGAAGCTTTCTTT. It translates to CAWCTGKANTEAFF. V gene TRBV30 combines with J gene TRBJ1-1, with TRBD1 as a possible D gene (6 bases). The CDR3 spans 14 residues. The germline gives CDR1 GTSNPN, CDR2 SVGIG (reference sequence). Trimming left V 5 bases short and J 1 base short, with 14 bases between. Combining the CDR3 with reference TRBV30 and TRBJ1-1 gives the whole variable domain SQTIHQWPATLVQPVGSPLSLECTVEGTSNPNLYWYRQAAGRGLQLLFYSVGIGQISSEVPQNLSASRPQDRQFILSSKKLLLSDSGFYLCAWCTGKANTEAFFGQGTRLTVV.

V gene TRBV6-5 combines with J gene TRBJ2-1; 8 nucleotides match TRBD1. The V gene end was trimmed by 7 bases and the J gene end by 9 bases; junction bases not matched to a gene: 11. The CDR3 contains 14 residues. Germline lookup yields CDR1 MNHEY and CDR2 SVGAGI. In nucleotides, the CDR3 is TGTGCCAGCAAAAGAGAGCAGGGGGCCGTTGAGCAGTTCTTC. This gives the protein CASKREQGAVEQFF.

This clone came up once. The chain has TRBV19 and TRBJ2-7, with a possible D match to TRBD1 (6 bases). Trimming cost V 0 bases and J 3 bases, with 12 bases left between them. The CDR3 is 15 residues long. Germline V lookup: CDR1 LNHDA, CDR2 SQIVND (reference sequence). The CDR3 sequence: CASSIEFWTDYEQYF. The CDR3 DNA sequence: TGTGCCAGTAGTATAGAGTTTTGGACAGACTACGAGCAGTACTTC.

CDR3 DNA sequence: TGCAGCGCCGTGACCAGGGGGCGCGACACTGAAGCTTTCTTT. Protein: CSAVTRGRDTEAFF. V gene TRBV29-1 combines with J gene TRBJ1-1; 8 nucleotides agree with TRBD1. Germline CDR1 and CDR2: SQVTM and ANQGSEA. This CDR3 comprises 14 residues. The ends lost 7 bases at V and 3 bases at J; junction bases unmatched: 10.

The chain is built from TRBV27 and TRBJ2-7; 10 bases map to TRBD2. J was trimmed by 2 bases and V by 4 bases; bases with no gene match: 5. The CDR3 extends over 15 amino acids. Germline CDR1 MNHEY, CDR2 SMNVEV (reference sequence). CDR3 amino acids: CASSSLAGQTYEQYF. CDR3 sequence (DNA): TGTGCCAGCAGTTCACTAGCGGGACAGACCTACGAGCAGTACTTC.

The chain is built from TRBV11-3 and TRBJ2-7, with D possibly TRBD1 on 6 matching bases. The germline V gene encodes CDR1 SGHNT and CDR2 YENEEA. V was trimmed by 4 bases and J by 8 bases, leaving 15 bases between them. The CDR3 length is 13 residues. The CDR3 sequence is CASSSTDRTQQYF. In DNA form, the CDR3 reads TGTGCCAGCAGCTCGACCGACAGGACCCAGCAGTACTTC.

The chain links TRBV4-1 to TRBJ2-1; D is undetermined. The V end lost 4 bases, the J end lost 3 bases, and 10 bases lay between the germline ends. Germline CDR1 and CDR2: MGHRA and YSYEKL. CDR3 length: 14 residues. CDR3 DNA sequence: TGCGCCAGCAGCCCGCGGCACAACTACAATGAGCAGTTCTTC. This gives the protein CASSPRHNYNEQFF.

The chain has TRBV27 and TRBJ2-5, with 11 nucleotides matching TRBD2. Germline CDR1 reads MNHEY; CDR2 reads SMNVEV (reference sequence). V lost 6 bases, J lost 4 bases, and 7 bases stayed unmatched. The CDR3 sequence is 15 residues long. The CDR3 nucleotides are TGTGCCAGCAGCTATGCCGGGACTAGCGGAGAGACCCAGTACTTC. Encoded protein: CASSYAGTSGETQYF.

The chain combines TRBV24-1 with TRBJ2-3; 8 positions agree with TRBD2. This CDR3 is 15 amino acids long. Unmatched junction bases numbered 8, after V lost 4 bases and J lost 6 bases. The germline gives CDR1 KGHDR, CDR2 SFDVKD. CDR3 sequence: CATSDRTSPMDTQYF. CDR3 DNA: TGTGCCACCAGTGACAGGACTAGCCCAATGGATACGCAGTATTTT.

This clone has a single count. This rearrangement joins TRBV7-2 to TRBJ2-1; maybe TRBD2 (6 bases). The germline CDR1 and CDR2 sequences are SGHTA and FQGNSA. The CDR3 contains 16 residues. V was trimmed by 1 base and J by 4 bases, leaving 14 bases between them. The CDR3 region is CASSLVSGGEYNEQFF. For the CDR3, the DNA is TGTGCCAGCAGCTTAGTCTCCGGGGGAGAGTACAATGAGCAGTTCTTC.

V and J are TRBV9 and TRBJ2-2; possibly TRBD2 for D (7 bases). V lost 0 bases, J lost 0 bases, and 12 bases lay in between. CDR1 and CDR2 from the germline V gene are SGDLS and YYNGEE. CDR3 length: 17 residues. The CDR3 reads CASSVGVGGPNTGELFF. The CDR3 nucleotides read TGTGCCAGCAGCGTAGGGGTCGGGGGGCCGAACACCGGGGAGCTGTTTTTT.

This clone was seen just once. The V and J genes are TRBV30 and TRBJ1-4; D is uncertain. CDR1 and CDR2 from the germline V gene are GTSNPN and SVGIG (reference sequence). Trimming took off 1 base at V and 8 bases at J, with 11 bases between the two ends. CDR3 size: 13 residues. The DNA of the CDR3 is TGTGCCTGGAGTGGCGAGGGTGGAGAAAAACTGTTTTTT. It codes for CAWSGEGGEKLFF.

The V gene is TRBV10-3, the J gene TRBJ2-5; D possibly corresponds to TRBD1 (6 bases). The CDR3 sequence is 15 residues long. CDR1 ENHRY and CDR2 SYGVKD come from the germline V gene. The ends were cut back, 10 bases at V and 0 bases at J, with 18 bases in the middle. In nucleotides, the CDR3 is TGTGCCACCCGTACAGGGAAGAGGGACCAAGAGACCCAGTACTTC. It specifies CATRTGKRDQETQYF.

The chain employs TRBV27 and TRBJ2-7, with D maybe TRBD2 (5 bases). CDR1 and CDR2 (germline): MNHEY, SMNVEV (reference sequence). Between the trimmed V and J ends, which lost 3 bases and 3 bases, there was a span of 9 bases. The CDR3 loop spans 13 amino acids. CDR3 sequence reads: CASSFEAGYEQYF. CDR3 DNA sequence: TGTGCCAGCAGTTTCGAGGCGGGCTACGAGCAGTACTTC.

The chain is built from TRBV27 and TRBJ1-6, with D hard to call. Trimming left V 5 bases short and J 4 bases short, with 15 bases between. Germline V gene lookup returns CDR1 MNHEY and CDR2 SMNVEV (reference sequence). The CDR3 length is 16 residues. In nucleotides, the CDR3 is TGTGCCAGCAGTCCACAAGACGGGATATATAATTCACCCCTCCACTTT. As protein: CASSPQDGIYNSPLHF.

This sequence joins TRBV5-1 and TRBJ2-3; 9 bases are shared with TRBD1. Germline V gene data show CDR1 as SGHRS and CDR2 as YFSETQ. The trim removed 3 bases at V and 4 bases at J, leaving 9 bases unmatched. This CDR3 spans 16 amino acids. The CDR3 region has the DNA TGCGCCAGCAGCTGGGGAACCGGGACAGGGTCAGATACGCAGTATTTT. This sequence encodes CASSWGTGTGSDTQYF.

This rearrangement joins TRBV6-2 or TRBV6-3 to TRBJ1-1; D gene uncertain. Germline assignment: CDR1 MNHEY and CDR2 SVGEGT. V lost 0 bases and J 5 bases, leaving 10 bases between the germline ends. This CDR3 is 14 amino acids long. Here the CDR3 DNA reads TGTGCCAGCAGTTACTCGGGGAGGCGGACTGAAGCTTTCTTT. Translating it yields CASSYSGRRTEAFF.

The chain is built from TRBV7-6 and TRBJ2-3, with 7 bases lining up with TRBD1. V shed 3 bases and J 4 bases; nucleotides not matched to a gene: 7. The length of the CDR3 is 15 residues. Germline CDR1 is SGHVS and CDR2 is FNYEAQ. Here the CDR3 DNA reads TGTGCCAGCAGCTTTGCCCCACAGGGGCCAGATACGCAGTATTTT. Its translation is CASSFAPQGPDTQYF.

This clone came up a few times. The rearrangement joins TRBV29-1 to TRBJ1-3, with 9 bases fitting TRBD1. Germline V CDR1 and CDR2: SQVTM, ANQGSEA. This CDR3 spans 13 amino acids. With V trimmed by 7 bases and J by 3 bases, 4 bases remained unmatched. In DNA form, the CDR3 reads TGCAGCGCCCGGACAGGGGATGGAAACACCATATATTTT. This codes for CSARTGDGNTIYF.

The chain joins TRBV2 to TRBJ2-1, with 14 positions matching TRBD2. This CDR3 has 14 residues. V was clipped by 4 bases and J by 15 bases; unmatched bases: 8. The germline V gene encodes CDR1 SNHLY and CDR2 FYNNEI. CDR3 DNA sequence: TGTGCCAGCAGTGGAGGGACTAGCGGGAGTGACATGTTCTTC. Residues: CASSGGTSGSDMFF.